This T cell receptor beta chain emerged from a study of cytomegalovirus exposure and HLA in healthy donors (dated by TCRdb to 2016 to 2017). Describing the broader study: An earlier analysis of some 600 of the donors reported 276 Gb of sequence data and 95 million to 120 million unique TCR beta sequences obtained from roughly 170 million T cells. An early release covering roughly 600 HLA-typed donors comprised approximately 290 gigabases of sequencing data and approximately 80 million unique TCR sequences. Among the roughly 400 genotyped donors, more than 70% belonged to the genetic ancestry cluster associated with self-reported Caucasian donors. The study aimed to test whether signatures of past pathogen exposure could be identified by cataloging public T cell receptors. The study profiled the T cell repertoires of 666 subjects by immunosequencing and related them to cytomegalovirus serostatus. A separate validation cohort of about 110 different subjects was used in addition to the roughly 620-subject first cohort. To predict cytomegalovirus infection status, the study brought together high-throughput TCR immunosequencing, statistical association of individual TCRs with disease status, and machine learning. To study patterns of TCR occurrence, a later analysis re-analyzed previously published TCR beta repertoires from 550 to 800 donors and added high-resolution HLA genotyping. The later analysis used no new phenotypic data to find candidate immune exposures, relying instead on TCR beta sequences and their occurrence across donors. An earlier analysis of several hundred of the donors applied high-throughput TCR beta sequencing to assess whether each TCR beta V gene segment acted as functional or pseudogenic. Alongside the repertoire data, information on donor age, sex, ethnicity and CMV serostatus was compiled. A later genetic analysis took genome-wide SNP genotypes for about three fifths of the 666 donors and used that subset as a discovery cohort. All discovery cohort repertoires had been generated on a single sequencing platform. HLA typing included class I and class II loci at four-digit resolution. The number of typed donors differed by locus: about 620-640 for A, B, C, DRB1 and DQB1; roughly 510 for DQA1; some 590 for DPA1; and some 430 for DPB1. Because of strong linkage in the cohort, roughly 5 DR-DQ haplotypes were treated as single units for association and clustering. On average, approximately 250,000 unique TCR beta nucleotide sequences were sequenced per donor among several hundred genotyped donors of the cohort, with roughly 18% of those sequences being non-productive.

The cohort consisted of some 670 healthy bone marrow donors. All cohort members were sampled while nominally healthy, although unrecorded immune exposures were likely present. The donor was CMV seronegative and belonged to the group of 320 or so seronegative cohort members. A peripheral blood sample was provided by each donor, and peripheral blood mononuclear cells were used for TCR beta sequencing. The Qiagen DNeasy Blood Extraction Kit was used to extract genomic DNA from the blood cell samples. Library creation used the immunoSEQ multiplex PCR assay. A mixture of 60 forward primers for TCR Vbeta segments and 13 reverse primers for TCR Jbeta segments was used in the multiplex PCR. The CDR3 region of rearranged TCR beta genes was amplified from genomic DNA by a multiplex PCR assay. On the Illumina HiSeq System, the amplified TCR beta libraries were sequenced as 87-base-pair reads. In the authors' own workflow: In a later analysis, tens of millions of unique TCR beta chains were counted across the 666 repertoires, and approximately 11 million of these chains were shared by at least two donors. To remove PCR and sequencing errors, raw reads were error-corrected and collapsed into unique sequences using a nearest-neighbor algorithm that merged closely related sequences. To assign V, D and J gene segments, CDR3 sequences were aligned to IMGT reference sequences. For a sequence to be retained, a match of at least six nucleotides to both a V gene segment and a J gene segment was required. A rearrangement was called productive if the CDR3 had no stop codons and remained in frame with V and J, and every other rearrangement was called non-productive. Following IMGT convention, CDR3 was defined as the stretch from the second conserved V-encoded cysteine to the conserved J-encoded phenylalanine. In an earlier analysis of approximately 590 of the donors, sequences lacking an unambiguous match to a single V gene segment were excluded. An earlier analysis of several hundred of the donors classified V segments as functional when productive rearrangements were above 56.7% and as segregating when the standard deviation between donors was above 5%. A statistical classification framework was built to diagnose cytomegalovirus status from the catalog of TCR beta chain sequences. V and J gene assignment, in a later analysis, came from comparing TCR nucleotide sequences with IMGT/GENE-DB human TR gene sequences. Using the TCRdist pipeline, a later analysis assigned CDR3 sequences along with most-parsimonious VDJ recombination scenarios. In a later analysis, every TCR beta chain was defined by the combination of its CDR3 amino acid sequence and its V-gene family, and reads without a unique V-gene family were dropped. A later analysis removed 592 highly shared, low-generation-probability nucleotide sequences to deal with suspected cross-contamination and a sequencing artifact. For each public chain, a later analysis derived a clonal expansion index from normalized ranks of inferred template counts within each repertoire. Generation probabilities in a later analysis came from a VDJ recombination model fitted to out-of-frame rearrangements, and those results were checked against IGoR. In a later analysis, hypergeometric tests were used to score TCR-TCR, TCR-HLA and TCR-CMV co-occurrence, with a repertoire-size bias correction applied to TCR pairs. A later analysis estimated false discovery rates by permuting HLA or CMV assignments 20 times. In a later analysis, co-occurring TCRs were grouped with DBSCAN, and TCRdist sequence similarity was added when clustering was performed within HLA-allele-positive subsets. Repertoires with fewer than 30,000 or more than 120,000 public chains, plus five repertoires with anomalous nucleotide sharing, were excluded from co-occurrence clustering. TCRdb retrieved this table from immuneACCESS and kept in-frame rearrangements only. Not all clones are present; in checked studies, unresolved V genes account for under half, and no reason is known for the remainder. For V, J and clone size, that table is used; D and trimming come from the DNA. The sample table shows roughly 93,000 clones, and around 80% are seen once. The ten largest account for about 7.3% of the sample.

Overall study outcomes, separate from this receptor: CMV serostatus was the only immune exposure information available for the cohort. In a later analysis, several top co-occurrence clusters were reported to appear linked to parvovirus B19, influenza, CMV and Epstein-Barr virus. The authors suggested that the approach could potentially be extended to other disease states and immunological phenotypes. In vitro tests confirmed that a few of the cytomegalovirus-associated TCR beta chains recognize cytomegalovirus antigens. HLA typing was unavailable for some donors at each locus, so association tests used only the typed subset. Strong co-occurrence of HLA alleles, especially DR and DQ, made assigning TCR associations to individual alleles difficult. Only TCR beta chains were sequenced in this cohort, and the absence of alpha or paired-chain data limited detectable features. A further reported finding was that TCR beta sequences accurately predicted the HLA-A and HLA-B alleles for most subjects in the first cohort. Compared with equally common non-associated chains, HLA-associated TCR beta chains in a later analysis were more clonally expanded and had lower generation probabilities. An earlier analysis of approximately 590 of the donors showed that most TCR beta V segments appeared in productive rearrangements either about 90% or about 30% of the time, which broadly matched IMGT annotations. The study gave a list of 150 to 200 TCR beta chains associated with cytomegalovirus. According to a later analysis, most CMV-associated TCR beta chains appeared to be HLA-restricted, and the HLA associations seemed to be driven largely by CMV exposure. Across donors, most TCR sequences were observed very rarely, whereas some public TCRs were present in many individuals. According to a later analysis, TCR association rates differed among HLA loci, with DRB1 alleles showing the most associated TCRs and HLA-C alleles showing the fewest. In a later genetic analysis, fewer N-insertions in productive TCRs were reported among donors in an Asian-associated ancestry cluster than the roughly 640-donor mean. The earlier analysis of about 600 of the donors excluded over 15 rarely observed V segments, including chromosome 9 orphons, because counts were too low. The sequencing pipeline was judged likely to have produced a cluster of highly shared sequence variants as a technical artifact. Cytomegalovirus status was reported to be diagnosed by the classifier with high specificity and sensitivity in both the original and validation cohorts. A later genetic analysis associated a missense DCLRE1C variant with V-gene and J-gene trimming of TCR beta chains, and an independent cohort replicated the association. At a false discovery rate of 0.05, a later analysis linked 16,951 TCR beta sequences to specific HLA alleles. The presence/absence analyses assumed that sequencing depth was roughly uniform across donors, and that assumption may not be true. Because the 87-base-pair reads could not distinguish some IMGT-functional V segments, including TRBV6-2 and TRBV6-3, those segments were excluded. Correlated functional status among segregating V segments might reflect linkage disequilibrium, but an unknown experimental factor could not be ruled out.

CDR1 and CDR2 are drawn from the germline V gene (reference sequence): SGHKS, YYEKEE. The CDR3 spans 13 residues, from the cysteine through the phenylalanine. Only the CDR3 DNA stays, 39 bases, in frame from base 1. A distance of 7 bases separates the germline ends of V and J, which lose 4 bases and 0 bases respectively. In regard to this clone: Which antigen it targets is not known. The input lacks base qualities; no much larger clone sits a single base away.

This sequence originates from a man in his thirties or forties in good health and CMV-seronegative. Sequencing was done on a sample of PBMCs. The sequence joins TRBV5-5 to TRBJ1-2; no D segment can be confidently identified. In nucleotide form, the sequence is TGTGCCAGCAGCCCAGGCCCTAACTATGGCTACACCTTC. Translated, it reads CASSPGPNYGYTF.